Presented here are 8 T cell receptor beta chains from one specimen sequenced in a study of blood T cell repertoires in COVID-19. Method: immunoSEQ multiplex PCR; TCRdb's copy keeps in-frame clones and lacks some. In the table there are 300,000 or so clones, approximately 84% of which are singletons. The sequenced material came from PBMCs or T cells enriched from blood (not recorded which). The origin of the receptors is a woman under 40 who had recovered from COVID-19.

V usage is TRBV5-6 and J usage is TRBJ1-5; TRBD1 matches 7 bases. The V gene end was trimmed by 2 bases and the J gene end by 7 bases; junction bases not matched to a gene: 12. The germline V gene encodes CDR1 SGHDT and CDR2 YYEEEE. This CDR3 is built from 16 residues. CDR3: CASSLGGFGASQPQHF. In nucleotides, the CDR3 is TGTGCCAGCAGCTTAGGGGGCTTCGGGGCTTCGCAGCCCCAGCATTTT.

The genes are TRBV6-5 and TRBJ2-1; 12 nucleotides align to TRBD2. The germline V gene has CDR1 MNHEY and CDR2 SVGAGI. Germline trimming cut 6 bases from V and 9 bases from J; bases unmatched to any gene: 9. This CDR3 has 15 residues. CDR3 DNA sequence: TGTGCCAGCAGGACTCTAGCGGGGGGGCCTTCTGAGCAGTTCTTC. Amino acids: CASRTLAGGPSEQFF.

This sequence joins TRBV30 and TRBJ2-2, with 7 positions matching TRBD2. V shed 2 bases, J shed 1 base, and the junction held 4 bases outside the gene matches. The germline gives CDR1 GTSNPN, CDR2 SVGIG (reference sequence). CDR3 length: 15 residues. The CDR3 is CAWSWGGLNTGELFF. The CDR3 coding sequence is TGTGCCTGGAGTTGGGGGGGACTGAACACCGGGGAGCTGTTTTTT.

V gene TRBV7-5 combines with J gene TRBJ2-7; the table's D gene call, TRBD1, was not cross checked with the DNA. TRBV7-5 is a known pseudogene. The CDR3 has 15 residues. CDR3 nucleotide sequence: TGTGCCAGAAGTCGTAACCAGGCCGCCCTTGATGAGCAGTACTTC. It codes for CARSRNQAALDEQYF.

This clone occurred a few times. The V gene is TRBV6-4, the J gene TRBJ1-2; D not certain. CDR3 length: 15 amino acids. The germline V and J ends were trimmed by 2 bases and 4 bases, with 14 bases remaining between them. CDR1 MRHNA and CDR2 SNTAGT come from the germline V gene. CDR3 bases: TGTGCCAGCAGTGACGAGGTGGGCGGACTCTATGGCTACACCTTC. It yields the protein CASSDEVGGLYGYTF.

This chain links TRBV10-3 with TRBJ2-2; TRBD1 matches at 10 bases. The CDR3 contains 16 residues. Germline-derived CDR1 and CDR2 are ENHRY and SYGVKD. Unmatched junction bases numbered 4, after V lost 0 bases and J lost 6 bases. The CDR3 loop is CAISESGTGVPGELFF. The CDR3 nucleotides read TGTGCCATCAGTGAGTCCGGGACAGGGGTTCCCGGGGAGCTGTTTTTT.

This clone has a single count. The rearrangement uses TRBV27 and TRBJ1-5; TRBD1 matches at 7 bases. With V trimmed by 5 bases and J by 7 bases, 5 bases remained unmatched. Germline CDR1 reads MNHEY; CDR2 reads SMNVEV (reference sequence). This CDR3 contains 13 residues. The DNA of the CDR3 is TGTGCCAGCAGTCGAGGGGGCGGCCAGCCCCAGCATTTT. Its translation: CASSRGGGQPQHF.

This chain links TRBV24-1 with TRBJ2-7; the match to TRBD1 covers 9 bases. The germline V gene has CDR1 KGHDR and CDR2 SFDVKD. V lost 2 bases to trimming and J lost 3 bases; unmatched junction nucleotides: 7. This CDR3 region has 16 residues. For the CDR3, the DNA is TGTGCCACCAGTGATTCACGCTGGACAGGGGACTACGAGCAGTACTTC. Translating it yields CATSDSRWTGDYEQYF.